The source of this T cell receptor (beta chain) is a study of beta chain features in type 1 diabetes. Study-wide results and limits: Across patients, naive, central memory and Treg TCRB repertoires exhibited apparently greater similarity than was observed across healthy donors. All four CD4+ subsets of Type 1 diabetes patients contained TCRB CDR3s that were moderately but significantly shorter. Individuals with type 1 diabetes displayed fewer insertions and more deletions at VDJ junctions.

CD4+ cells of the naive, central memory, regulatory and stem cell-like memory types were sorted via CD45RO/CCR7/CD25/CD127/CD95/CD27. The whole isolated RNA underwent reverse transcription, so sequencing captured expressed TCRB transcripts. Sequencing was performed with immunoSEQ multiplex PCR; in TCRdb, only in-frame clones are kept and a portion is missing. The top ten hold about 0.014% of the sample, which has 310,000 or so clones, approximately 10% seen once. This clone was seen only a few times. Its antigen is currently unknown. Trimming took off 3 bases at V and 0 bases at J, with 10 bases between the two ends. The CDR3 sequence is 15 residues long. Germline assignment: CDR1 SGHTA and CDR2 FQGNSA.

The specimen was naive CD4+ T cells from blood. The TCR sequence derives from a woman under 40 in good health. V usage is TRBV7-2 and J usage is TRBJ2-3; D is possibly TRBD1 (6 bases). The CDR3 region has the DNA TGTGCCAGCAGCTTGGATGGACAGAGCACAGATACGCAGTATTTT. This encodes CASSLDGQSTDTQYF. The entire variable domain, with the rest obtained from reference TRBV7-2 and TRBJ2-3, is as follows: GAGVSQSPSNKVTEKGKDVELRCDPISGHTALYWYRQSLGQGLEFLIYFQGNSAPDKSGLPSDRFSAERTGGSVSTLTIQRTQQEDSAVYLCASSLDGQSTDTQYFGPGTRLTVL.